Sequencing of this T cell receptor beta chain was carried out in a study of shared clonotypes between healthy human individuals. TCRdb's table, derived via immunoSEQ multiplex PCR, lists solely in-frame clones and lacks some. The sample has under 200,000 clones, just under 95% seen once; the top ten hold about 0.07%. Overall study results and limits: Clonotype sharing among donors was expected to depend on sequencing depth.

In regard to this clone: Its cognate antigen is unknown. The sample has other DNA sequences that encode this CDR3 too.

Trimming stripped 2 bases from V and 1 base from J, with 5 bases between. The CDR3 contains 13 residues. Germline values: CDR1 MNHNS, CDR2 SASEGT. V gene TRBV6-1 combines with J gene TRBJ1-1; D may be TRBD1 (5 bases). The sequence derives from a woman under 40 in good health. The sequenced sample consisted of naive CD4+ T cells sorted from blood. The subset here: CD45RA+ positively selected. In DNA, the CDR3 is TGTGCCAGCAGTGAAACAGGGAACACTGAAGCTTTCTTT. This translates into CASSETGNTEAFF.